This TCR beta chain appears in the sequencing data of a study of blood T cell repertoires in COVID-19. This clone was picked up one time. Clones were sequenced by immunoSEQ multiplex PCR, and TCRdb holds only the in-frame ones, with some missing. Seen here are 75,000 to 90,000 clones, 75% to 90% observed once, and the top ten hold more than 4%. The CDR3 is 16 residues long. Trimming cost V 3 bases and J 1 base, with 16 bases left between them. Germline loops: CDR1 MNHEY, CDR2 SMNVEV (reference sequence). Sequenced material: peripheral blood. The sequence came from an older woman with acute or convalescent COVID-19. The chain uses TRBV27 and TRBJ2-7; D is ambiguous. The CDR3: CASSLVSSAGSYEQYF. In nucleotides, the CDR3 is TGTGCCAGCAGTTTGGTTAGCTCCGCCGGGTCCTACGAGCAGTACTTC.